The entry below gives a single T cell receptor beta chain sequence along with its context. This record comes from a study of blood T cell repertoires in COVID-19. Study-wide background: The United States, Italy and Spain supplied acute and convalescent COVID-19 samples.

Generated by immunoSEQ multiplex PCR, the TCRdb table keeps only in-frame clones and is missing some. This repertoire shows some 220,000 clones, around four fifths found once; its top ten account for about 4%. The CDR3 has 12 residues. In germline, CDR1 is SGHAT, CDR2 FQNNGV. V was trimmed by 5 bases and J by 9 bases, leaving 14 bases between them. The sequenced sample consisted of peripheral blood. The chain recombines TRBV11-2 with TRBJ2-7; D is possibly TRBD2 (5 bases). This TCR derives from a man aged 50-60 years with acute or convalescent COVID-19. The CDR3 here is CASSPLWELQYF. CDR3 in DNA: TGTGCCAGCAGCCCCCTTTGGGAGTTGCAGTACTTC.